This T cell receptor beta chain was profiled in a study of T cell repertoires in cytomegalovirus infection. TCRdb recomputed calls from the reads with MiXCR, one row per CDR3 protein. The data contain 630,000 or so distinct CDR3 sequences, 20% to 25% of them singletons. This clonotype was observed a handful of times. After removal of 3 bases from V and 0 bases from J, the junction contained 11 bases not matched to a gene. The CDR3 contains 18 residues. CDR1 SGHDT and CDR2 YYEEEE come from the germline V gene. The sequencing input was CD8+ T cells from PBMCs. The clonotype originates from a human donor in good health (CMV status not recorded). Some clones in this sample may be carry-over from other donors' samples. J is TRBJ2-7 and V is TRBV5-6, with 11 bases matching TRBD1. CDR3 residues: CASSSLGTGGVRSYEQYF. DNA of the CDR3: TGTGCCAGCAGCTCGCTTGGGACAGGGGGGGTCCGCTCCTACGAGCAGTACTTC. The full variable domain, in which reference TRBV5-6 and TRBJ2-7 provide the parts outside the CDR3, is DAGVTQSPTHLIKTRGQQVTLRCSPKSGHDTVSWYQQALGQGPQFIFQYYEEEERQRGNFPDRFSGHQFPNYSSELNVNALLLGDSALYLCASSSLGTGGVRSYEQYFGPGTRLTVT.